This record covers a single TCR beta chain. Its target is not known. The CDR3 has 16 amino acids. The V gene's germline CDR1 is SEHNR and CDR2 FQNEAQ (reference sequence). V lost 4 bases to trimming and J lost 3 bases, with 16 bases between them. These data originate in a study of siplizumab effects on memory and regulatory T cells. Broader study findings: The study found that mappable alloreactive CD4+ clones averaged around 69% Treg-derived with siplizumab and around 25% in controls. Confirmatory evidence of suppressive function in proliferating siplizumab-culture Tregs was not obtained. Siplizumab significantly lowered the alloreactive sequences that could be traced to unstimulated CD4+ memory cells. Unstimulated subsets captured only a minor fraction of alloreactive clones.

Some clones are missing from TCRdb's copy, which holds only in-frame ones; the method was immunoSEQ multiplex PCR. The sample carries under 140,000 clones, over 85% recorded once. Sequencing was done on a sample of CD4+ T cells sorted from blood. The receptor was isolated from a human donor in good health. The rearrangement links TRBV7-9 to TRBJ1-5, with a weak D call TRBD1 (5 bases). The CDR3 protein is CASSSGRGRDNQPQHF. In DNA, the CDR3 is TGTGCCAGCAGCTCCGGGCGCGGCAGGGACAATCAGCCCCAGCATTTT. The full variable domain, rest sourced from reference TRBV7-9 and TRBJ1-5, is DTGVSQNPRHKITKRGQNVTFRCDPISEHNRLYWYRQTLGQGPEFLTYFQNEAQLEKSRLLSDRFSAERPKGSFSTLEIQRTEQGDSAMYLCASSSGRGRDNQPQHFGDGTRLSIL.